The 24 T cell receptor beta chains given below trace back to one sample, sequenced in a study of control samples from healthy donors and cancer patients. TCRdb's table, derived via immunoSEQ multiplex PCR, lists solely in-frame clones and lacks some. The sample includes 150,000 to 200,000 clones, nearly 90% of them seen just once. The sequenced sample was blood. The receptors shown here come from a woman aged 45-60 years in good health.

The chain has TRBV6-5 and TRBJ2-3; 9 bases match TRBD2. V was pared by 2 bases and J by 3 bases, with 3 bases of the junction left unmatched. The CDR3 sequence is 15 residues long. The germline gives CDR1 MNHEY, CDR2 SVGAGI. The CDR3 spells CASSYMRGGTDTQYF. CDR3 sequence (DNA): TGTGCCAGCAGTTACATGCGGGGGGGTACAGATACGCAGTATTTT.

V usage is TRBV4-3 and J usage is TRBJ2-3; D is unclear. There are 15 residues in the CDR3. Trimming removed 1 base from V and 6 bases from J, with 14 bases in between. Germline values: CDR1 LGHNA, CDR2 YSLEER. For the CDR3, the DNA is TGCGCCAGCAGCCAAGTGATTGCTTTAGGGGATACGCAGTATTTT. This gives the protein CASSQVIALGDTQYF.

This chain links TRBV5-1 with TRBJ2-2; a weak D match, TRBD2 (5 bases). The V end lost 4 bases, the J end lost 4 bases, and 11 bases lay between the germline ends. The germline CDR1 and CDR2 sequences are SGHRS and YFSETQ. CDR3 size: 14 residues. The CDR3 is CASSVRGFTGELFF. CDR3 bases: TGCGCCAGCAGCGTCAGAGGGTTCACCGGGGAGCTGTTTTTT.

The rearrangement links TRBV9 to TRBJ2-3; the match to TRBD2 covers 9 bases. This CDR3 region has 16 residues. Germline V gene lookup returns CDR1 SGDLS and CDR2 YYNGEE. V gave up 0 bases and J gave up 4 bases; unmatched junction bases: 6. Written as DNA, the CDR3 is TGTGCCAGCAGCGTAGGTGTAGCGGGAGTGGCAGATACGCAGTATTTT. This encodes CASSVGVAGVADTQYF.

The V and J genes are TRBV24-1 and TRBJ1-5; no reliable D call. V was clipped by 5 bases and J by 2 bases, with 9 bases between them. There are 14 residues in the CDR3. Germline loops: CDR1 KGHDR, CDR2 SFDVKD. The CDR3 DNA reads as TGTGCCACCAGTGCCCTCCTCCGCAATCAGCCCCAGCATTTT. This encodes CATSALLRNQPQHF.

This chain connects TRBV7-2 to TRBJ1-2; 9 bases agree with TRBD1. The CDR3 length is 17 residues. The germline V gene has CDR1 SGHTA and CDR2 FQGNSA. With 1 base clipped from V and 2 bases from J, the junction kept 8 bases outside the gene matches. CDR3 bases: TGTGCCAGCAGCTTAGATTACCTTACAGGGGGCAACTATGGCTACACCTTC. Its translation is CASSLDYLTGGNYGYTF.

This clone appeared a single time. The chain couples TRBV3-1 (or the pseudogene TRBV3-2) to TRBJ2-5, with D unclear. This CDR3 has 10 residues. Germline-derived CDR1 and CDR2 are LGHDT and YNNKEL (reference sequence). V gave up 4 bases and J gave up 7 bases, with 4 bases separating them. The CDR3 DNA is TGTGCCAGCAGCCGAACGACCCAGTACTTC. Translated: CASSRTTQYF.

In its sample, this clone was seen a few times. V usage is TRBV7-9 and J usage is TRBJ2-3; no firm D call. The CDR3 extends over 14 amino acids. Trimming removed 5 bases at V and 3 bases at J, with 12 bases between. Per the germline V gene, CDR1 is SEHNR and CDR2 is FQNEAQ (reference sequence). CDR3 region: CASSTLLGTDTQYF. The CDR3 nucleotides are TGTGCCAGCAGCACACTATTGGGGACAGATACGCAGTATTTT.

CDR3 sequence reads: CATSDSQGHQPQHF. The CDR3 DNA sequence: TGTGCCACCAGTGATTCACAGGGGCATCAGCCCCAGCATTTT. This rearrangement joins TRBV24-1 to TRBJ1-5, with 7 nucleotides matching TRBD1. The CDR3 contains 14 residues. V dropped 2 bases and J dropped 5; count of bases not matched to a gene: 2. Germline V gives CDR1 KGHDR, CDR2 SFDVKD.

This sequence joins TRBV6-2 or TRBV6-3 and TRBJ2-1; D is undetermined. Trimming left V 3 bases short and J 12 bases short, with 9 bases between. The CDR3 is made up of 11 amino acids. Germline loops: CDR1 MNHEY, CDR2 SVGEGT. CDR3 region: CASSYRALQFF. For the CDR3, the DNA is TGTGCCAGCAGTTATCGGGCACTGCAGTTCTTC.

The V gene is TRBV3-1 (or the pseudogene TRBV3-2), the J gene TRBJ2-5; D remains unclear. Trimming left V 2 bases short and J 1 base short, with 5 bases between. The V gene's germline CDR1 is LGHDT and CDR2 YNNKEL (reference sequence). The CDR3 spans 13 residues. The CDR3: CASSQRSQETQYF. The CDR3 coding sequence is TGTGCCAGCAGCCAAAGGTCCCAAGAGACCCAGTACTTC.

This clone was seen more than once but under ten times. The rearrangement joins TRBV27 to TRBJ1-1, with D possibly being TRBD1 (5 bases). Deletions cut 5 bases from V and 4 bases from J, with 11 bases between. CDR3 length equals 13 residues. Germline CDR1 and CDR2: MNHEY and SMNVEV (reference sequence). CDR3 amino acids: CASSQKGSTEAFF. DNA for the CDR3: TGTGCCAGCAGTCAAAAGGGGTCCACTGAAGCTTTCTTT.

V usage is TRBV18 and J usage is TRBJ1-2; D gene unclear. CDR1 is KGHSH and CDR2 is LQKENI in the germline V gene. With 2 bases removed from V and 2 bases from J, the gap between germline ends came to 6 bases. The CDR3 consists of 13 residues. The CDR3 bases are TGTGCCAGCTCACCAGGCATCAACTATGGCTACACCTTC. It codes for CASSPGINYGYTF.

V gene TRBV27 combines with J gene TRBJ2-7; the D is unclear. The CDR3 extends over 13 amino acids. Germline V gene data show CDR1 as MNHEY and CDR2 as SMNVEV (reference sequence). V was trimmed by 5 bases and J by 2 bases, leaving 10 bases between them. This chain's CDR3 is CASSPDGPYEQYF. The CDR3 bases are TGTGCCAGCAGTCCGGACGGTCCCTACGAGCAGTACTTC.

In this sample, this clone turned up a few times. This chain connects TRBV28 to TRBJ1-5; 7 bases are shared with TRBD1. Germline CDR1 is MDHEN and CDR2 is SYDVKM. V dropped 7 bases and J dropped 6; count of bases not matched to a gene: 6. The CDR3 runs 13 residues. CDR3 coding DNA: TGTGCCAGCATCGAACAGGGGCGTCAGCCCCAGCATTTT. Its translation is CASIEQGRQPQHF.

The chain joins TRBV5-4 to TRBJ2-4, with 12 bases identical to TRBD2. Germline values: CDR1 SGHNT, CDR2 YYREEE (reference sequence). The CDR3 length is 17 residues. Trimming at V came to 4 bases and at J to 3 bases, leaving 8 bases not matched to a gene. CDR3 amino acids: CASSRPGLAGLKNIQYF. Written as DNA, the CDR3 is TGTGCCAGCAGCCGTCCGGGACTAGCGGGCCTCAAAAACATTCAGTACTTC.

The chain carries TRBV28 and TRBJ2-7, with D possibly matching TRBD2 (6 bases). The length of the CDR3 is 14 residues. Per germline, CDR1 MDHEN and CDR2 SYDVKM. V lost 6 bases, J lost 0 bases, and 12 bases lay in between. CDR3 DNA sequence: TGTGCCAGCAGGGGACGGGGGAACTCCTACGAGCAGTACTTC. Protein sequence: CASRGRGNSYEQYF.

The chain links TRBV30 to TRBJ1-6; no clear D. The CDR3 runs 14 residues. V was shortened by 3 bases and J by 1 base, with 7 bases between the two germline ends. CDR1 GTSNPN and CDR2 SVGIG come from the germline V gene (reference sequence). The chain's CDR3 is CAWSAGSYNSPLHF. The CDR3 DNA sequence: TGTGCCTGGAGCGCGGGTTCCTATAATTCACCCCTCCACTTT.

V usage is TRBV6-2 or TRBV6-3 and J usage is TRBJ2-7; the D gene is possibly TRBD1 (6 bases). Trimming pared 2 bases from V and 4 bases from J, leaving 21 bases between. Per germline, CDR1 MNHEY and CDR2 SVGEGT. The CDR3 has 17 residues. CDR3 nucleotide sequence: TGTGCCAGCAGTTACCGTCTAGGGACATCCTCCTGGTACGAGCAGTACTTC. Amino acid sequence: CASSYRLGTSSWYEQYF.

J is TRBJ1-3 and V is TRBV18, with no clear D. Germline V gives CDR1 KGHSH, CDR2 LQKENI. The CDR3 extends over 17 amino acids. V was cut by 2 bases and J by 0 bases, with 14 bases left in between. In DNA form, the CDR3 reads TGTGCCAGCTCACCAAGGATCGAAACAGTCTCTGGAAACACCATATATTTT. It codes for CASSPRIETVSGNTIYF.

The gene calls are TRBV5-6 and TRBJ2-2, with D perhaps matching TRBD1 or TRBD2 (5 bases each). The V gene's germline CDR1 is SGHDT and CDR2 YYEEEE. Between the trimmed V and J ends, which lost 0 bases and 3 bases, there was a span of 12 bases. The CDR3 extends over 16 amino acids. CDR3 nucleotides: TGTGCCAGCAGCTTGGTGGGACGCATGTACACCGGGGAGCTGTTTTTT. This codes for CASSLVGRMYTGELFF.

This sequence joins TRBV18 and TRBJ2-2; TRBD2 is a possible D gene (6 bases). V shed 6 bases and J shed 1 base, with 12 bases lying between them. Germline V gives CDR1 KGHSH, CDR2 LQKENI. This CDR3 region has 15 residues. CDR3 coding DNA: TGTGCCAGCTCCGGAGGGCGCCGGAACACCGGGGAGCTGTTTTTT. Translated: CASSGGRRNTGELFF.

The chain combines TRBV5-5 with TRBJ1-1; D gene uncertain. With 2 bases removed from V and 3 bases from J, the gap between germline ends came to 8 bases. Germline lookup yields CDR1 SGHKS and CDR2 YYEKEE (reference sequence). The CDR3 consists of 13 residues. The CDR3 DNA follows: TGTGCCAGCAGCTTCAGGAGCGACACTGAAGCTTTCTTT. Protein: CASSFRSDTEAFF. Filled out from reference TRBV5-5 and TRBJ1-1, the complete variable domain reads DAGVTQSPTHLIKTRGQQVTLRCSPISGHKSVSWYQQVLGQGPQFIFQYYEKEERGRGNFPDRFSARQFPNYSSELNVNALLLGDSALYLCASSFRSDTEAFFGQGTRLTVV.

The rearrangement uses TRBV18 and TRBJ1-5; perhaps TRBD1 as D (5 bases). Germline values: CDR1 KGHSH, CDR2 LQKENI. The V and J ends lost 5 bases and 1 base respectively, with 12 bases between them. CDR3 length: 15 amino acids. CDR3 in amino acids: CASSVNQGSNQPQHF. The CDR3 DNA follows: TGTGCCAGCTCAGTCAACCAGGGAAGCAATCAGCCCCAGCATTTT.